These T cell receptor beta chains were read from a single sample in a study of T cells in localized non-small cell lung cancer. Clones were sequenced by immunoSEQ multiplex PCR, and TCRdb holds only the in-frame ones, with some missing. The table records about 2,700 clones, more than 20% of them present only once. This specimen consisted of lung tumor tissue, obtained before any cancer treatment. All receptors derive from a female donor older than 55 with stage I lung adenocarcinoma. The CDR3 runs from the conserved cysteine through the conserved F or W. The D gene is left open where the match is weak. A row's size may be missing; if present it is once, few, many or a size class.

d_call clone_size j_call v_call cdr3_aa cdr3_nt
- few TRBJ2-5 TRBV9 CASSVEPGLKTQYF TGTGCCAGCAGCGTAGAGCCAGGGCTGAAGACCCAGTACTTC
- - TRBJ2-3 TRBV9 CASSRGKGSTDTQYF TGTGCCAGCAGCCGCGGGAAGGGGAGCACAGATACGCAGTATTTT
- few TRBJ1-1 TRBV11-3 CASSGETEGRTEAFF TGTGCCAGCAGCGGAGAGACAGAGGGGCGGACTGAAGCTTTCTTT
TRBD1 - TRBJ1-4 TRBV5-1 CASRQGGQGAGEKLFF TGCGCCAGCAGACAAGGGGGACAGGGGGCAGGGGAAAAACTGTTTTTT
TRBD1 - TRBJ1-4 TRBV6-8 CASSYGDSSGEKLFF TGTGCCAGCAGTTACGGGGACAGCTCTGGTGAAAAACTGTTTTTT
- - TRBJ2-1 TRBV6-8 CASRGRDIQRESSYNEQFF TGTGCCAGCAGAGGCCGGGACATACAGAGGGAGAGCTCCTACAATGAGCAGTTCTTC
- - TRBJ1-4 TRBV11-3 CASSLGPEQQNEKLFF TGTGCCAGCAGCTTAGGGCCGGAACAGCAAAATGAAAAACTGTTTTTT
- medium-sized TRBJ2-7 TRBV6-8 CASSEPKEGMGDEQYF TGTGCCAGCAGCGAGCCTAAAGAGGGGATGGGTGACGAGCAGTACTTC
- few TRBJ2-3 TRBV11-3 CASSLVGGFSLSDTQYF TGTGCCAGCAGCTTAGTCGGGGGATTCTCCCTTTCAGATACGCAGTATTTT
- - TRBJ2-1 TRBV11-3 CASSLRASSGNEQFF TGTGCCAGCAGCTTACGTGCTTCGTCGGGAAATGAGCAGTTCTTC
- - TRBJ1-4 TRBV18 CASSPIAGVGNEKLFF TGTGCCAGCTCACCAATCGCGGGGGTTGGTAATGAAAAACTGTTTTTT
TRBD1 - TRBJ1-2 TRBV6-8 CASTAGTGLGYTF TGTGCCAGCACGGCCGGGACAGGACTTGGCTACACCTTC
TRBD2 few TRBJ2-3 TRBV9 CASTKRGGSDTQYF TGTGCCAGCACCAAGCGGGGGGGGTCAGATACGCAGTATTTT
- - TRBJ2-3 TRBV11-3 CASSLFASVGTDTQYF TGTGCCAGCAGCTTATTCGCTAGCGTTGGCACAGATACGCAGTATTTT
TRBD2 - TRBJ2-1 TRBV5-1 CASTALASGSYNEQFF TGCGCCAGCACCGCCTTGGCTAGCGGATCCTACAATGAGCAGTTCTTC
- many TRBJ1-2 TRBV7-2 CASSPGRDYGYTF TGTGCCAGCAGCCCTGGAAGGGACTATGGCTACACCTTC
- few TRBJ1-1 TRBV11-3 CASSFMRGNTEAFF TGTGCCAGCAGCTTCATGAGGGGGAACACTGAAGCTTTCTTT
TRBD1 medium-sized TRBJ2-7 TRBV6-8 CASRLGQTYEQYF TGTGCCAGCAGATTGGGACAGACCTACGAGCAGTACTTC
- large TRBJ1-5 TRBV9 CASSEKPYSNQPQHF TGTGCCAGCAGTGAAAAACCTTATAGCAATCAGCCCCAGCATTTT
TRBD1 - TRBJ2-3 TRBV18 CASSPGQVGTDTQYF TGTGCCAGCTCACCTGGACAGGTCGGCACAGATACGCAGTATTTT
- - TRBJ1-5 TRBV19 CASLQGANQPQHF TGTGCCAGCTTACAGGGAGCAAATCAGCCCCAGCATTTT
- - TRBJ1-2 TRBV19 CASSRREVLGYGYTF TGTGCCAGTAGTAGACGGGAGGTCCTGGGCTATGGCTACACCTTC
- few TRBJ2-2 TRBV6-1 CASSEVNTGELFF TGTGCCAGCAGTGAAGTCAACACCGGGGAGCTGTTTTTT
- medium-sized TRBJ2-5 TRBV11-3 CASSWPTRGETQYF TGTGCCAGCAGCTGGCCAACACGGGGGGAGACCCAGTACTTC
- - TRBJ2-1 TRBV18 CASSPKPWGEQFF TGTGCCAGCTCACCCAAACCGTGGGGTGAGCAGTTCTTC
TRBD2 few TRBJ2-2 TRBV4-1 CASSQEPRGRAVGELFF TGCGCCAGCAGCCAAGAACCTCGAGGGAGGGCTGTCGGGGAGCTGTTTTTT